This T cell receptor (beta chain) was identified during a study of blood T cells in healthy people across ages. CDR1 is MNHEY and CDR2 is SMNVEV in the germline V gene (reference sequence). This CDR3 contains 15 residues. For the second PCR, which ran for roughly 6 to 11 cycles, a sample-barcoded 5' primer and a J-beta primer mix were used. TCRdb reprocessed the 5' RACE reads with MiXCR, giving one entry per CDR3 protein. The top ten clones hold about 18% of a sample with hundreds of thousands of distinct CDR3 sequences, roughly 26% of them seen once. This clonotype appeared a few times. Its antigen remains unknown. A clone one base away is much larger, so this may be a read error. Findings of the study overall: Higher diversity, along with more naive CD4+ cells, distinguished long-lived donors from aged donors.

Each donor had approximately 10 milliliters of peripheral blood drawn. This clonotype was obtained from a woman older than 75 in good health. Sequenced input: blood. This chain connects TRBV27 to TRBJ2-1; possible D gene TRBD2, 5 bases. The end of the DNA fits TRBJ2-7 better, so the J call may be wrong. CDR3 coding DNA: TGTGCCAGCAGCAAAGCGGAGTGGTCCTACAATGAGCAGTACTTC. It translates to CASSKAEWSYNEQYF.